This T cell receptor beta chain is drawn from a study of blood T cell repertoires in COVID-19. On the study more broadly: Collection of acute and convalescent COVID-19 samples took place in the United States, Italy and Spain.

The ends were cut back, 0 bases at V and 7 bases at J, with 13 bases in the middle. The CDR3 runs to 16 residues. Germline V gene data show CDR1 as MNHEY and CDR2 as SVGAGI. Original handling: Reference gene primers were amplified, and this amplification served to estimate nucleated cell counts. The protocol was immunoSEQ multiplex PCR, while the TCRdb copy is restricted to in-frame clones and leaves out a portion. The D gene and trimming were derived from the DNA, and the V and J assignments and clone size from that table. The sample lists under 100,000 clones; around nine tenths were seen once. V usage is TRBV6-5 and J usage is TRBJ1-6, with D uncertain. The sequence was obtained from a woman aged 70-85 years with acute or convalescent COVID-19. The sequencing input was peripheral blood. This CDR3 reads CASSYSATAPNSPLHF. As DNA, the CDR3 is TGTGCCAGCAGTTACTCCGCGACTGCGCCGAATTCACCCCTCCACTTT.